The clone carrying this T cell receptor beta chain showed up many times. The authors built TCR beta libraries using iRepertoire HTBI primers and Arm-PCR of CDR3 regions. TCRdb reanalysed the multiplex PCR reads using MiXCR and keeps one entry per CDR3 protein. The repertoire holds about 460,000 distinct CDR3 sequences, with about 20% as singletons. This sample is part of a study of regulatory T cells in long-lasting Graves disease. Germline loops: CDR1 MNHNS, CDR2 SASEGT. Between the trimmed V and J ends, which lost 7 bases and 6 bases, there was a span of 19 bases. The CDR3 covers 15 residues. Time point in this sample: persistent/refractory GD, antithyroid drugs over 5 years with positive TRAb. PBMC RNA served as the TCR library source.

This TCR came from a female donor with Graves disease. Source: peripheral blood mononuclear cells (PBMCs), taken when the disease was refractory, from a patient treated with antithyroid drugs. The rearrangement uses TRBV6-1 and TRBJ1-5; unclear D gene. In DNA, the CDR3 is TGTGCCAGCACTCAAAATGGCAGGCTGGGTCAGCCCCAGCATTTT. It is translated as CASTQNGRLGQPQHF.